The 25 T cell receptor beta chains presented below share a single source sample, sequenced in a study of T-cell memory formation after mild COVID-19. TCRdb passed the 5' RACE reads through MiXCR, listing each CDR3 protein once. There are hundreds of thousands of distinct CDR3 sequences in the sample; approximately 21% occur only once, and about 8.2% lies in the top ten. The specimen sequenced was PBMCs or a T cell subset sorted from them (not recorded which). The receptor source for this set is an adult woman who had mild COVID-19 (a few samples of this study predate the infection). Cell type and time point are not known.

This clonotype showed up just a few times. This chain joins TRBV11-3 and TRBJ2-6; 8 bases align to TRBD1. The CDR3 runs 18 residues. The germline CDR1 and CDR2 sequences are SGHNT and YENEEA. Unmatched junction bases numbered 7, after V lost 3 bases and J lost 0 bases. CDR3 residues: CASSFSGTGSSGANVLTF. The CDR3 DNA is TGTGCCAGCAGCTTTTCCGGGACAGGCAGCTCTGGGGCCAACGTCCTGACTTTC. The full variable domain, with the rest looked up from reference TRBV11-3 and TRBJ2-6, is EAGVVQSPRYKIIEKKQPVAFWCNPISGHNTLYWYLQNLGQGPELLIRYENEEAVDDSQLPKDRFSAERLKGVDSTLKIQPAELGDSAVYLCASSFSGTGSSGANVLTFGAGSRLTVL.

V gene TRBV29-1 combines with J gene TRBJ1-4; D may be TRBD1 (5 bases). The germline V gene encodes CDR1 SQVTM and CDR2 ANQGSEA. V was trimmed by 3 bases and J by 7 bases, leaving 12 bases between them. This CDR3 has 13 amino acids. DNA for the CDR3: TGCAGCGTTGATAAGGGACCCGGTGAAAAACTGTTTTTT. Protein sequence: CSVDKGPGEKLFF.

This clonotype has a handful of counts. The J gene is TRBJ2-2, the V gene TRBV7-9; 9 bases align to TRBD2. Germline V CDR1 and CDR2: SEHNR, FQNEAQ (reference sequence). The CDR3 contains 15 residues. The V gene end was trimmed by 1 base and the J gene end by 10 bases; junction bases not matched to a gene: 7. CDR3 region: CASSLVLAGNEELFF. In DNA form, the CDR3 reads TGTGCCAGCAGCTTAGTGCTAGCGGGGAATGAGGAGCTGTTTTTT.

The chain is built from TRBV13 and TRBJ2-7; 9 bases map to TRBD2. Trimming removed 0 bases from V and 6 bases from J; junction bases left unmatched: 3. From germline, CDR1 is PRHDT and CDR2 FYEKMQ (reference sequence). The CDR3 is 14 residues long. The CDR3 coding sequence is TGTGCCAGCAGCTTAGGCCGACTAGCGGCCGAGCAGTACTTC. Translated: CASSLGRLAAEQYF.

The rearrangement joins TRBV2 to TRBJ2-2, with TRBD1 matching over 12 bases. This CDR3 is 16 amino acids long. The trim removed 4 bases at V and 6 bases at J, leaving 6 bases unmatched. Germline CDR1 is SNHLY and CDR2 is FYNNEI. The CDR3 loop reads CASSGQGQGAAGELFF. For the CDR3, the DNA is TGTGCCAGCAGTGGCCAGGGACAGGGGGCAGCCGGGGAGCTGTTTTTT.

The chain uses TRBV20-1 and TRBJ2-5; TRBD2 matches 7 bases. This CDR3 spans 16 amino acids. J lost 4 bases, V lost 6 bases, and 17 bases had no gene match. Germline lookup yields CDR1 DFQATT and CDR2 SNEGSKA (reference sequence). The CDR3, as DNA: TGCAGTGCGGCGGGGGTGGCGGGAGCGGACCGAGAGACCCAGTACTTC. Its protein is CSAAGVAGADRETQYF.

This clonotype was observed a handful of times. V and J are TRBV3-1 and TRBJ2-7; D is unclear. The CDR3 loop spans 13 amino acids. V was pared by 3 bases and J by 2 bases, with 8 bases between. CDR1 is LGHDT and CDR2 is YNNKEL in the germline V gene (reference sequence). The CDR3 DNA reads TGTGCCAGCAGCCATCTGGGCACCTACGAGCAGTACTTC. It codes for CASSHLGTYEQYF.

This clonotype was counted a few times. The chain joins TRBV11-2 to TRBJ1-1; D is unclear. Trimming pared 4 bases from V and 1 base from J, leaving 10 bases between. CDR3 length: 14 amino acids. Germline lookup yields CDR1 SGHAT and CDR2 FQNNGV. The CDR3 reads CASSSIPGNTEAFF. The DNA for the CDR3 is TGTGCCAGCAGCTCCATACCAGGGAACACTGAAGCTTTCTTT.

The V call is TRBV20-1, the J call TRBJ2-7; D uncertain. Germline V gene sequence: CDR1 DFQATT, CDR2 SNEGSKA (reference sequence). Trimming took off 7 bases at V and 4 bases at J, with 11 bases between the two ends. The CDR3 runs 11 residues. The CDR3 coding sequence is TGCAGTGTTAAACAGAGATACGAGCAGTACTTC. Its translation is CSVKQRYEQYF.

This rearrangement joins TRBV2 to TRBJ2-1; TRBD2 aligns across 8 bases. V dropped 6 bases and J dropped 5; count of bases not matched to a gene: 9. There are 15 residues in the CDR3. CDR1 is SNHLY, CDR2 FYNNEI, per germline. CDR3 sequence (DNA): TGTGCCAGCAGCGAACTAGCGGACACCAACAATGAGCAGTTCTTC. Its protein is CASSELADTNNEQFF.

The gene calls are TRBV6-2 or TRBV6-3 and TRBJ1-1; no clear D. Germline lookup yields CDR1 MNHEY and CDR2 SVGEGT. This CDR3 comprises 15 residues. V was shortened by 6 bases and J by 4 bases, with 18 bases between the two germline ends. Here the CDR3 reads CASSHVYPKGTEAFF. CDR3 bases: TGTGCCAGCAGCCACGTGTACCCCAAGGGCACTGAAGCTTTCTTT.

The CDR3 sequence: CASSPRRGTNTGELFF. The CDR3 DNA reads TGTGCCAGCTCCCCCAGGAGGGGGACGAACACCGGGGAGCTGTTTTTT. This rearrangement joins TRBV18 to TRBJ2-2; D is possibly TRBD1 or TRBD2 (6 bases each). The V end was cut by 6 bases, the J end by 0 bases, with 14 bases between. The CDR3 is 16 amino acids. Germline CDR1 and CDR2: KGHSH and LQKENI.

The genes are TRBV6-5 and TRBJ2-1; TRBD2 aligns across 15 bases. From germline, CDR1 is MNHEY and CDR2 SVGAGI. CDR3 length: 19 amino acids. The V segment lost 2 bases and the J segment 7 bases; nucleotides outside the gene matches: 12. The CDR3 nucleotides are TGTGCCAGCAGTTACGCCCCCGGGACTAGCGGGAGGATGATTAATGAGCAGTTCTTC. It is translated as CASSYAPGTSGRMINEQFF.

The CDR3 nucleotides are TGCGCCAGCAGAACTAGGACAGGGTCCGCCGGGGAGCTGTTTTTT. Translating it yields CASRTRTGSAGELFF. The chain links TRBV5-1 to TRBJ2-2; TRBD1 matches 8 bases. The CDR3 is 15 amino acids. Germline CDR1 is SGHRS and CDR2 is YFSETQ. After removal of 5 bases from V and 6 bases from J, the junction contained 9 bases not matched to a gene.

This clonotype occurred a few times. The chain uses TRBV7-9 and TRBJ2-1, with a tentative D call TRBD2 (5 bases). V lost 8 bases and J lost 8, with 13 bases in between. The CDR3 loop spans 12 amino acids. Germline V gene data show CDR1 as SEHNR and CDR2 as FQNEAQ (reference sequence). CDR3 protein: CASDDYSDEQFF. The CDR3 nucleotides are TGTGCCAGCGATGACTATAGCGATGAGCAGTTCTTC.

This clonotype has just a few counts. V is TRBV28 and J is TRBJ2-1, with 8 positions matching TRBD1. Unmatched junction bases numbered 10, after V lost 5 bases and J lost 1 base. The germline V gene encodes CDR1 MDHEN and CDR2 SYDVKM. CDR3 size: 17 residues. For the CDR3, the DNA is TGTGCCAGCAGTGGACGACAGGGGCGGGGATCCTACAATGAGCAGTTCTTC. Translating it yields CASSGRQGRGSYNEQFF.

This clonotype has at least ten counts. The CDR3 is CASSLEREVGTDTQYF. The CDR3 region has the DNA TGTGCCAGCAGTTTAGAGCGGGAGGTAGGCACAGATACGCAGTATTTT. The chain joins TRBV12-3 or TRBV12-4 to TRBJ2-3; 9 nucleotides match TRBD2. This CDR3 has 16 amino acids. Unmatched junction bases numbered 3, after V lost 1 base and J lost 1 base.

This clonotype showed up just a few times. DNA for the CDR3: TGTGCCAGCAGCTTAGCGGGAGGGGCGAACAGATGGAACACTGAAGCTTTCTTT. It specifies CASSLAGGANRWNTEAFF. V usage is TRBV7-9 and J usage is TRBJ1-1, with D tentatively TRBD1 (5 bases). The CDR3 runs 18 residues. Germline V gene data show CDR1 as SEHNR and CDR2 as FQNEAQ (reference sequence). V lost 0 bases, J lost 1 base, and 18 bases lay in between.

The chain combines TRBV6-1 with TRBJ2-5; 9 bases map to TRBD2. Germline loops: CDR1 MNHNS, CDR2 SASEGT. The CDR3 has 14 residues. V trimming: 10 bases; J trimming: 4 bases; junction bases outside the gene matches: 10. In DNA form, the CDR3 reads TGTGCCATAGGTCCTGGCGGGAGGGCAGAGACCCAGTACTTC. Its translation is CAIGPGGRAETQYF.

The V gene is TRBV7-9, the J gene TRBJ1-1; perhaps TRBD1 as D (6 bases). The germline CDR1 and CDR2 sequences are SEHNR and FQNEAQ (reference sequence). This CDR3 spans 16 amino acids. Between the trimmed V and J ends, which lost 4 bases and 0 bases, there was a span of 15 bases. CDR3 DNA sequence: TGTGCCAGCAGCTCCCCCTGGACAGTCATGAACACTGAAGCTTTCTTT. Protein sequence: CASSSPWTVMNTEAFF.

The table lists this clonotype with many counts. The chain has TRBV6-6 and TRBJ1-6; no clear D gene. V was cut by 2 bases and J by 6 bases, with 2 bases left in between. Germline V lookup: CDR1 MNHNY, CDR2 SVGAGI (reference sequence). The CDR3 covers 12 residues. CDR3 residues: CASSYLNSPLHF. The CDR3, as DNA: TGTGCCAGCAGTTACCTTAATTCACCCCTCCACTTT.

V usage is TRBV12-3 or TRBV12-4 and J usage is TRBJ1-1; D unclear. The V gene lost 4 bases and the J gene lost 6 bases, with 9 bases spanning the gap. The CDR3 loop spans 12 amino acids. For the CDR3, the DNA is TGTGCCAGCAGTTCCCACCCGCCTGAAGCTTTCTTT. It specifies CASSSHPPEAFF.

This chain uses TRBV7-3 with TRBJ2-5; TRBD1 is a possible D gene (5 bases). The CDR3 length is 14 residues. Germline loops: CDR1 SGHTA, CDR2 FQGTGA. V was pared by 5 bases and J by 5 bases, with 15 bases between. CDR3 sequence reads: CASSTLGPGETQYF. The CDR3, as DNA: TGTGCCAGCAGCACCCTGGGGCCAGGGGAGACCCAGTACTTC.

This chain uses TRBV20-1 with TRBJ1-3, with D possibly being TRBD1 (5 bases). Trimming cost V 4 bases and J 4 bases, with 8 bases left between them. Germline CDR1 is DFQATT and CDR2 is SNEGSKA (reference sequence). The CDR3 covers 12 residues. The CDR3 DNA reads as TGCAGTGCTATGCACAGGGGAAACACCATATATTTT. Amino acid sequence: CSAMHRGNTIYF.

This clonotype was recorded at least ten times. The chain joins TRBV9 to TRBJ2-3; the D is unclear. V was cut by 4 bases and J by 3 bases, with 18 bases left in between. This CDR3 is built from 16 residues. CDR1 is SGDLS, CDR2 YYNGEE, per germline. CDR3 protein: CASSRSLGLGTDTQYF. The CDR3 nucleotides are TGTGCCAGCAGCAGGAGTCTAGGGTTGGGGACAGATACGCAGTATTTT.